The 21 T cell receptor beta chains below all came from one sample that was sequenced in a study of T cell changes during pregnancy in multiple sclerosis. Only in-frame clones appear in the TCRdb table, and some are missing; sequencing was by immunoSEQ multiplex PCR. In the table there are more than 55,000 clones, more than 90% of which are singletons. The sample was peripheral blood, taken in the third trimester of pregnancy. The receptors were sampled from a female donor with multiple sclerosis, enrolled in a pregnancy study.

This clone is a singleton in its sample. In DNA form, the CDR3 reads TGTGCCAGCAGCTTAGGAGCAGATACGCAGTATTTT. This encodes CASSLGADTQYF. The chain recombines TRBV7-6 with TRBJ2-3, with D hard to call. This CDR3 region has 12 residues. Germline V gene data show CDR1 as SGHVS and CDR2 as FNYEAQ. The ends were cut back, 1 base at V and 4 bases at J, with 3 bases in the middle.

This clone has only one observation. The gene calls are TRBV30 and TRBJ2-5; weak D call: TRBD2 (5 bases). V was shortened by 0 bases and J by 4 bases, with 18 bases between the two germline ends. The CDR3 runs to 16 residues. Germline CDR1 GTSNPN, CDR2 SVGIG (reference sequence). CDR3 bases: TGTGCCTGGAGTGTAGAGGGAGTACGGGCGGGAGAGACCCAGTACTTC. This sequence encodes CAWSVEGVRAGETQYF.

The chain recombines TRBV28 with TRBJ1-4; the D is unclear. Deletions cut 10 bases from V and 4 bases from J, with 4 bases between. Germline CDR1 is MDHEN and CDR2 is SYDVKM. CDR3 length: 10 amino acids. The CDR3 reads CATFNEKLFF. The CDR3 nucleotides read TGTGCCACCTTTAATGAAAAACTGTTTTTT.

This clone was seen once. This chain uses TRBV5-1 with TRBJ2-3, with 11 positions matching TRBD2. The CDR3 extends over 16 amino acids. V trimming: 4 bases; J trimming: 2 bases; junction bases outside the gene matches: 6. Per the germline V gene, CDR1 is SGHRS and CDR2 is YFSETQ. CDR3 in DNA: TGCGCCAGCAGCCCGGGGACTAGCGGATTCACAGATACGCAGTATTTT. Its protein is CASSPGTSGFTDTQYF.

DNA of the CDR3: TGCGCCAGCAGCTGGGACAGGGGAGACCACACCTTC. Protein sequence: CASSWDRGDHTF. The chain links TRBV5-1 to TRBJ1-2; 10 bases fit TRBD1. The V gene end was trimmed by 3 bases and the J gene end by 12 bases; junction bases not matched to a gene: 5. Germline CDR1 SGHRS, CDR2 YFSETQ. The CDR3 consists of 12 residues.

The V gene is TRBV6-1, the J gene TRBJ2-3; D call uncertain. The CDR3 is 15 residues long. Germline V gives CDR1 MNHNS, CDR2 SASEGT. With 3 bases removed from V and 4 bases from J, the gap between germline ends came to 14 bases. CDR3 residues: CASSDSLVGADTQYF. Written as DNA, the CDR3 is TGTGCCAGCAGTGACTCCCTAGTAGGTGCAGATACGCAGTATTTT.

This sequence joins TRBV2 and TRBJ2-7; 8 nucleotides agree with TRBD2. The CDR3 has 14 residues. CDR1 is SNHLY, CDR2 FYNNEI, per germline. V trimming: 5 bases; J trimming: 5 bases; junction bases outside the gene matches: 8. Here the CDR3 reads CASSTVSGIHEQYF. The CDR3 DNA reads TGTGCCAGCAGTACGGTTAGCGGGATCCACGAGCAGTACTTC.

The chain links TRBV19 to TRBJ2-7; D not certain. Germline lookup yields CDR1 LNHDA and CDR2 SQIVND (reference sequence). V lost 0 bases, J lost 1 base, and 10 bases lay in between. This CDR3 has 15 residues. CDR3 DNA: TGTGCCAGTAGTATAGAGCTCCCGAGATCCTACGAGCAGTACTTC. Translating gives CASSIELPRSYEQYF.

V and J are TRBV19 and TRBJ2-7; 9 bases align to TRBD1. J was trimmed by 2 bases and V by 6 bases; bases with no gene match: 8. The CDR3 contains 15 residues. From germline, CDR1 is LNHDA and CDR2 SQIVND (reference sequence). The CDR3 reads CASRGGQGYPYEQYF. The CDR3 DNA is TGTGCCAGTAGGGGGGGACAGGGTTATCCCTACGAGCAGTACTTC.

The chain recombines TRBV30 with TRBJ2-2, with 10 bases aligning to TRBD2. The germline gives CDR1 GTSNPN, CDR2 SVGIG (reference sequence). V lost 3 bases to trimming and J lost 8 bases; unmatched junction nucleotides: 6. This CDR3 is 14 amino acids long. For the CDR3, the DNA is TGTGCCTGGAGCCGGGGAGCGGGAGGGGGGGAGCTGTTTTTT. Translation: CAWSRGAGGGELFF.

This chain's CDR3 is CASSVAGLGEKLFF. Here the CDR3 DNA reads TGTGCCAGCAGCGTAGCAGGGTTAGGTGAAAAACTGTTTTTT. V gene TRBV9 combines with J gene TRBJ1-4, with a tentative D call TRBD1 (5 bases). V was cut by 0 bases and J by 7 bases, with 10 bases left in between. Germline CDR1 SGDLS, CDR2 YYNGEE. The CDR3 consists of 14 residues.

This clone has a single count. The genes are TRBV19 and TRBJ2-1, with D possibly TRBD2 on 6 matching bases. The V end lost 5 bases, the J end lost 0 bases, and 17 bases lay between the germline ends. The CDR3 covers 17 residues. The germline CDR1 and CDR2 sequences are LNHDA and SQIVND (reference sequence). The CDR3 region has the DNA TGTGCCAGTAGTCCTAGGAGGGCGGGTAGCTCCTACAATGAGCAGTTCTTC. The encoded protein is CASSPRRAGSSYNEQFF.

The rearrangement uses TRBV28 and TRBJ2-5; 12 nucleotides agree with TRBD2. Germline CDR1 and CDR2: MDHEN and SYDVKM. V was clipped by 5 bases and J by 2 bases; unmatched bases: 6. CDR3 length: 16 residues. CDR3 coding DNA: TGTGCCAGCAGTAAAACTAGCGGGAGGCCTCAAGAGACCCAGTACTTC. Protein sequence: CASSKTSGRPQETQYF.

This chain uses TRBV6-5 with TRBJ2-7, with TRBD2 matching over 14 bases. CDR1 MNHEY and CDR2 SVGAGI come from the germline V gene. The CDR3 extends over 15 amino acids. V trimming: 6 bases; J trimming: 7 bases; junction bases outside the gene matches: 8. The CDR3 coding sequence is TGTGCCAGCAGCACCGGGACTAGCGGGAGTAGAGAGCAGTACTTC. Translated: CASSTGTSGSREQYF.

The CDR3, as DNA: TGTGCCAGCAGCTTATCCCCGGGAGCGGGGGCGGAGACCCAGTACTTC. Translating it yields CASSLSPGAGAETQYF. This chain connects TRBV7-2 to TRBJ2-5; TRBD2 agrees at 8 bases. Germline trimming cut 2 bases from V and 5 bases from J; bases unmatched to any gene: 10. CDR1 is SGHTA, CDR2 FQGNSA, per germline. This CDR3 is built from 16 residues. The whole variable domain, filled in from reference TRBV7-2 and TRBJ2-5, reads GAGVSQSPSNKVTEKGKDVELRCDPISGHTALYWYRQSLGQGLEFLIYFQGNSAPDKSGLPSDRFSAERTGGSVSTLTIQRTQQEDSAVYLCASSLSPGAGAETQYFGPGTRLLVL.

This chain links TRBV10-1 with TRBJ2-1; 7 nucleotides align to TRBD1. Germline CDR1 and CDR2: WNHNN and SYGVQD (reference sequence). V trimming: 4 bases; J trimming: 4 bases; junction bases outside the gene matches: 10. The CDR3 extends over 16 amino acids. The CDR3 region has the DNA TGCGCCAGCAGTGTTGTATCGGGACAGCCGTACAATGAGCAGTTCTTC. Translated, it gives CASSVVSGQPYNEQFF.

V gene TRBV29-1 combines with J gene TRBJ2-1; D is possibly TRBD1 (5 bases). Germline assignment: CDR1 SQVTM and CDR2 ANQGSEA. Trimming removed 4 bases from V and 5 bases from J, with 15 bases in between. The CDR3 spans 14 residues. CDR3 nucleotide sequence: TGCAGCGTTGGGGGCTACGAGAACAACAATGAGCAGTTCTTC. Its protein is CSVGGYENNNEQFF.

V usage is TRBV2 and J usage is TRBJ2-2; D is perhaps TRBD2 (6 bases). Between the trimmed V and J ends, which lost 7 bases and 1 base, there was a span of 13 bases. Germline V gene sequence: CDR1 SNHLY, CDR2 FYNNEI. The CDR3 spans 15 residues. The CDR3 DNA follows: TGTGCCAGCAATCATCGGGGGTTGAACACCGGGGAGCTGTTTTTT. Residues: CASNHRGLNTGELFF. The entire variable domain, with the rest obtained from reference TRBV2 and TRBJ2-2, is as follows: EPEVTQTPSHQVTQMGQEVILRCVPISNHLYFYWYRQILGQKVEFLVSFYNNEISEKSEIFDDQFSVERPDGSNFTLKIRSTKLEDSAMYFCASNHRGLNTGELFFGEGSRLTVL.

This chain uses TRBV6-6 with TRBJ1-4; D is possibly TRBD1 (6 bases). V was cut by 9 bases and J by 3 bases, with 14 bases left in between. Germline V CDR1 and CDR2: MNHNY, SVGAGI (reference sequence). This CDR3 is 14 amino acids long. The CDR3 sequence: CASSPGAPNEKLFF. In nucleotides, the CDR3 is TGTGCCAGTTCCCCAGGGGCCCCTAATGAAAAACTGTTTTTT.

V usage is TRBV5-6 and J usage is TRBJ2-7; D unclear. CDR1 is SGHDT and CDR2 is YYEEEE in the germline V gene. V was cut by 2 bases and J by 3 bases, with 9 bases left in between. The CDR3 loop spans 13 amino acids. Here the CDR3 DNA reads TGTGCCAGCAGCTTTCTCTCAGGCTACGAGCAGTACTTC. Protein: CASSFLSGYEQYF.

The CDR3 DNA sequence: TGTGCCAGCAGCTCGGGACTAGCGGGATGGGATGAGCAGTTCTTC. It codes for CASSSGLAGWDEQFF. The chain is built from TRBV6-4 and TRBJ2-1, with 13 bases fitting TRBD2. The J segment lost 8 bases and the V segment lost 6 bases, leaving 7 bases of the junction unmatched. In germline, CDR1 is MRHNA, CDR2 SNTAGT. This CDR3 has 15 residues.